These 12 T cell receptor beta chains were all obtained from the same sample, sequenced in a study of response to subunit inactivated influenza vaccine (dated by TCRdb to between 2018 and 2020). Receptor libraries were prepared by RT-PCR. This sample was sequenced with an Illumina HiSeq 2500. Starting from the raw public reads, TCRdb applied fastp trimming at Q25, assembled clones with MiXCR and retained in-frame beta chains. A single entry per CDR3 protein holds the most common genes and DNA from its merged rows. The sample table records some 500,000 distinct CDR3 sequences; 16% of these occur just once. The ten largest clones take up less than 4% of the sample. The source material was CD4+ T cells sorted from PBMCs, sampled less than 25 months after vaccination. The receptors originated from a man aged 50-75 years who received an inactivated influenza vaccine. Donor details come from another sample of the same person, matched by shared clones.

This chain joins TRBV6-2 or TRBV6-3 and TRBJ2-7; D gene unclear. Germline loops: CDR1 MNHEY, CDR2 SVGEGT. The CDR3 spans 12 residues. The V and J ends lost 4 bases and 0 bases respectively, with 4 bases between them. CDR3 nucleotides: TGTGCCAGCAGTTGGGGCTCCTACGAGCAGTACTTC. Its protein product is CASSWGSYEQYF.

In its sample, this clonotype was seen a few times. V usage is TRBV9 and J usage is TRBJ1-1; 7 nucleotides line up with TRBD1. Trimming at V came to 3 bases and at J to 0 bases, leaving 8 bases not matched to a gene. Germline-derived CDR1 and CDR2 are SGDLS and YYNGEE. This CDR3 has 16 residues. The chain's CDR3 is CASSGNRGSMNTEAFF. The DNA of the CDR3 is TGTGCCAGCAGCGGAAACAGGGGTTCTATGAACACTGAAGCTTTCTTT.

This clonotype was seen more than once but under ten times. The genes are TRBV7-8 and TRBJ2-7; D could derive from TRBD1 or TRBD2 (6 bases each). Trimming cost V 4 bases and J 1 base, with 17 bases left between them. The CDR3 length is 16 residues. Germline CDR1 and CDR2: SGHVS and FQNEAQ. This CDR3 reads CASSSGRGRVSYEQYF. The CDR3 DNA reads as TGTGCCAGCAGCTCCGGACGGGGGCGGGTTTCCTACGAGCAGTACTTC.

CDR3 in DNA: TGTGCCAGCAGCTTGGTGGGAAGCGGCTACACCTTC. Residues: CASSLVGSGYTF. V and J are TRBV5-6 and TRBJ1-2; the D is unclear. The CDR3 extends over 12 amino acids. Between the trimmed V and J ends, which lost 0 bases and 8 bases, there was a span of 8 bases. Germline loops: CDR1 SGHDT, CDR2 YYEEEE.

There are a few counts of this clonotype. The chain recombines TRBV20-1 with TRBJ1-6; D is unclear. V was cut by 4 bases and J by 10 bases, with 14 bases left in between. The CDR3 loop spans 13 amino acids. CDR1 DFQATT and CDR2 SNEGSKA come from the germline V gene (reference sequence). The CDR3 protein is CSAIGLVGSPLHF. The CDR3 DNA sequence: TGCAGTGCTATTGGCCTGGTCGGATCACCCCTCCACTTT.

This clonotype appeared many times. The chain has TRBV5-1 and TRBJ1-1, with D maybe TRBD1 (5 bases). CDR3 length: 16 amino acids. Germline lookup yields CDR1 SGHRS and CDR2 YFSETQ. The V end was cut by 0 bases, the J end by 4 bases, with 16 bases between. CDR3 DNA sequence: TGCGCCAGCAGCTTGGGGTCAGGACACGCGGGCACTGAAGCTTTCTTT. Amino acid sequence: CASSLGSGHAGTEAFF.

This clonotype has just a few counts. This chain joins TRBV4-3 and TRBJ2-1; TRBD1 agrees at 7 bases. Germline V gene lookup returns CDR1 LGHNA and CDR2 YSLEER. Trimming took 3 bases from V and 9 from J; bases not matched to a gene: 5. The CDR3 runs to 13 residues. The CDR3 is CASSQEQGIEQFF. The CDR3 coding sequence is TGCGCCAGCAGCCAGGAACAGGGGATTGAGCAGTTCTTC.

J is TRBJ1-5 and V is TRBV4-1, with D maybe TRBD1 (5 bases). The length of the CDR3 is 16 residues. Trimming left V 4 bases short and J 0 bases short, with 13 bases between. Germline CDR1 is MGHRA and CDR2 is YSYEKL. The CDR3 protein is CASSLTGQSSNQPQHF. In DNA, the CDR3 is TGCGCCAGCAGCCTTACTGGACAAAGTAGCAATCAGCCCCAGCATTTT.

This clonotype has a handful of counts. J is TRBJ1-2 and V is TRBV7-2, with 9 bases lining up with TRBD1. The CDR3 covers 14 residues. V trimming: 3 bases; J trimming: 6 bases; junction bases outside the gene matches: 5. Germline V gene lookup returns CDR1 SGHTA and CDR2 FQGNSA. The CDR3 DNA is TGTGCCAGCAGCTTGGCGGGACAGGGCGATGGCTACACCTTC. Protein sequence: CASSLAGQGDGYTF.

Only a few counts were recorded for this clonotype. The rearrangement joins TRBV20-1 to TRBJ2-1; tentatively, D is TRBD2 (5 bases). The germline gives CDR1 DFQATT, CDR2 SNEGSKA (reference sequence). V dropped 6 bases and J dropped 9 bases, with 9 bases sitting between them. This CDR3 has 10 amino acids. CDR3 protein: CSAAAGEQFF. The CDR3, as DNA: TGCAGTGCCGCGGCGGGTGAGCAGTTCTTC.

Points on this clonotype: The junction departs from germline at one end; a sequencing error may be responsible. This chain joins TRBV12-3 or TRBV12-4 and TRBJ2-2; 10 bases fit TRBD2. CDR3 length: 16 residues. CDR3 in DNA: TGTGCCAGCCGACGGCTAGCGGGAGCCAAAACCGGGGCGCTGTTTTTT. Protein: CASRRLAGAKTGALFF.

CDR3 nucleotide sequence: TGCAGTGCTAGAGTGATAGTTAAAGGGGGCTTAGCTAACTATGGCTACACCTTC. Protein: CSARVIVKGGLANYGYTF. This sequence joins TRBV20-1 and TRBJ1-2, with 7 nucleotides matching TRBD1. With 1 base clipped from V and 0 bases from J, the junction kept 14 bases outside the gene matches. Germline V gene sequence: CDR1 DFQATT, CDR2 SNEGSKA (reference sequence). There are 18 residues in the CDR3.